This TCR beta chain comes out of a study of OX40 agonist ivuxolimab in advanced cancers. This clone was seen a handful of times. Sequencing was performed with immunoSEQ multiplex PCR; in TCRdb, only in-frame clones are kept and a portion is missing. The sample yields approximately 51,000 clones, 70% to 80% seen once. This sample comprised CD4+ or CD8+ T cells sorted from blood, obtained in a trial of the OX40 agonist ivuxolimab. The clonotype originates from an adult with an advanced solid tumor such as melanoma, head and neck, liver or kidney cancer.

The CDR3 nucleotides are TGTGCCAGCAGCCTGCTCAGGGGCGGCTACACCTTC. Translated: CASSLLRGGYTF. The J gene is TRBJ1-2, the V gene TRBV2; D might be TRBD1 (6 bases). Germline V gene data show CDR1 as SNHLY and CDR2 as FYNNEI. The CDR3 length is 12 residues. V gave up 6 bases and J gave up 8 bases, with 13 bases separating them.